This TCR beta chain was sequenced for a study of read filtering for tumor transcriptome and immune sequencing. About the research overall: Eight or nine patients were R-ISS I, approximately 15 were R-ISS II, six or seven were R-ISS III. Findings and caveats of the study: Approximately 79% of IR-seq clonotypes had a single read, yet these held roughly 3.8% of reads. Sorted CD138-negative bone marrow cells were not purified T cells. Even smaller IR-seq throughput identified most shared clonotypes.

The CDR3 has 15 amino acids. The J segment lost 6 bases and the V segment lost 6 bases, leaving 7 bases of the junction unmatched. Germline V CDR1 and CDR2: MNHEY, SVGEGT. This clonotype showed up many times. Its specificity is not known. The library was built from roughly 400 ng RNA with molecular barcoded adaptors for alpha/delta and beta/gamma chains. Via MiXCR, TCRdb re-called the reads, giving one row per CDR3 protein. The profile covers roughly 46,000 distinct CDR3 sequences, with about 12% appearing a single time and less than 15% taken by the ten largest. This chain joins TRBV6-2 or TRBV6-3 and TRBJ2-2, with 10 bases lining up with TRBD2. The specimen was a population of CD138-negative cells sorted from bone marrow. The receptor's source is a donor aged 40 or older with multiple myeloma. CDR3 region: CASRPSGRAAGELFF. The CDR3, as DNA: TGTGCCAGCAGACCCAGCGGGAGGGCGGCCGGGGAGCTGTTTTTT.